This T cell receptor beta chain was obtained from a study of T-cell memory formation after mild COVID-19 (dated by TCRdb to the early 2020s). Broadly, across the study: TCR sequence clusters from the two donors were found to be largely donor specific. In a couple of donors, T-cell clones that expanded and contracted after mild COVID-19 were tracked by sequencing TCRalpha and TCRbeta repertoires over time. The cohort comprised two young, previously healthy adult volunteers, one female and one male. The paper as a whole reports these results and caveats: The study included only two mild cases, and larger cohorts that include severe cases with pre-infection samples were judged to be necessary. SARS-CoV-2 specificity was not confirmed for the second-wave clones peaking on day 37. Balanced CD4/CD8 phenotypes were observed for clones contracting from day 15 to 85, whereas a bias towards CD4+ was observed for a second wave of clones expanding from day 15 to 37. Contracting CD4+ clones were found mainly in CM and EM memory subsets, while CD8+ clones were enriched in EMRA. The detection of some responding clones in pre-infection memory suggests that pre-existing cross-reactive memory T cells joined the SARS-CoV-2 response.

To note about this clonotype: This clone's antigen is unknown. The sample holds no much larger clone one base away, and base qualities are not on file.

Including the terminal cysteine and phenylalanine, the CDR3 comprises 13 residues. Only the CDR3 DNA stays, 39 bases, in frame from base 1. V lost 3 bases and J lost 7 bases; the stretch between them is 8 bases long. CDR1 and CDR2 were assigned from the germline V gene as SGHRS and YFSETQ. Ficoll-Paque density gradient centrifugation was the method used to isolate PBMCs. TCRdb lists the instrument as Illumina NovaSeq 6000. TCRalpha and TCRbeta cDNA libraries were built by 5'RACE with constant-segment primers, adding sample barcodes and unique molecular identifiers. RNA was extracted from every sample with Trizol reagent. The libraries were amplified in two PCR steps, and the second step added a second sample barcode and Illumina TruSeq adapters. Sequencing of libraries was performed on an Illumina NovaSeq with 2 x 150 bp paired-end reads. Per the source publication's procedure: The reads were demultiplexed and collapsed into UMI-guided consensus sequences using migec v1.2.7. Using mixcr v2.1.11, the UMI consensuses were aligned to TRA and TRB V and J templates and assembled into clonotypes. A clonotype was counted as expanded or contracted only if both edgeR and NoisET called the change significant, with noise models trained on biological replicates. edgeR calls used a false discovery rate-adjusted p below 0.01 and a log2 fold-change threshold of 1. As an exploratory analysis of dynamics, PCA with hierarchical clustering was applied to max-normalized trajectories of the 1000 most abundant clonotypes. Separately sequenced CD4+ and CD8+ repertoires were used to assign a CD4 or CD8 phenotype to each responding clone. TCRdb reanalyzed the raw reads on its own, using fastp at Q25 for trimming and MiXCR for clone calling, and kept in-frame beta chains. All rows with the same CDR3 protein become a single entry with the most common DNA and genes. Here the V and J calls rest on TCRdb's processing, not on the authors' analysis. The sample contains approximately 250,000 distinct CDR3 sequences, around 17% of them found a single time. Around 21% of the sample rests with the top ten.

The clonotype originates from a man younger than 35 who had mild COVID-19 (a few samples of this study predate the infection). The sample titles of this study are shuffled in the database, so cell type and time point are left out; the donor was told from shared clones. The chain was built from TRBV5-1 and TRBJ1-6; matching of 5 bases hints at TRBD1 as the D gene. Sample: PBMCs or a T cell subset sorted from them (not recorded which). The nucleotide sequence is TGCGCCAGCAGCTGGGACGGGAATTCACCCCTCCACTTT. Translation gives CASSWDGNSPLHF.